These 15 T cell receptor beta chains originate from one sample sequenced in a study of control samples from healthy donors and cancer patients. The table came from immunoSEQ multiplex PCR; TCRdb's copy has only in-frame clones and leaves some out. The sample holds approximately 100,000 clones, 82% seen once. The sample taken for sequencing was blood. The source of these receptors is a man in his fifties or sixties in good health.

The table lists this clone with a count of one. This rearrangement joins TRBV15 to TRBJ2-7, with D perhaps matching TRBD2 (6 bases). Trimming took off 11 bases at V and 0 bases at J, with 11 bases between the two ends. There are 12 residues in the CDR3. Germline V gene data show CDR1 as LNHNV and CDR2 as YYDKDF (reference sequence). The CDR3 protein is CAAGRSSYEQYF. CDR3 coding DNA: TGTGCCGCGGGACGGTCCTCCTACGAGCAGTACTTC.

V is TRBV7-2 and J is TRBJ1-4; 7 nucleotides match TRBD1. The CDR3 is 13 amino acids. The J segment lost 8 bases and the V segment lost 3 bases, leaving 3 bases of the junction unmatched. Germline V gives CDR1 SGHTA, CDR2 FQGNSA. Here the CDR3 reads CASSFRGGEKLFF. For the CDR3, the DNA is TGTGCCAGCAGCTTCAGGGGGGGGGAAAAACTGTTTTTT.

The sample holds a few counts of this clone. J is TRBJ2-7 and V is TRBV3-1 (or the pseudogene TRBV3-2); 8 bases line up with TRBD1. The CDR3 consists of 15 residues. From germline, CDR1 is LGHDT and CDR2 YNNKEL (reference sequence). Trimming removed 1 base from V and 2 bases from J; junction bases left unmatched: 4. The CDR3 DNA follows: TGTGCCAGCAGCCAAGGGGGACAGGCGGCCTACGAGCAGTACTTC. Its protein is CASSQGGQAAYEQYF.

The chain is built from TRBV6-4 and TRBJ1-6; 7 bases are a match to TRBD1. The V gene's germline CDR1 is MRHNA and CDR2 SNTAGT. J was trimmed by 5 bases and V by 3 bases; bases with no gene match: 4. This CDR3 has 15 amino acids. DNA for the CDR3: TGTGCCAGCAGTGATGGAGGGGGCAATAATTCACCCCTCCACTTT. It encodes CASSDGGGNNSPLHF.

J is TRBJ2-6 and V is TRBV3-1 (or the pseudogene TRBV3-2); D may be TRBD1 or TRBD2 (5 bases each). With 1 base removed from V and 12 bases from J, the gap between germline ends came to 13 bases. The CDR3 length is 14 residues. Per germline, CDR1 LGHDT and CDR2 YNNKEL (reference sequence). CDR3: CASSQVSGTGVLTF. The CDR3 nucleotides are TGTGCCAGCAGCCAAGTCTCAGGGACCGGCGTCCTGACTTTC.

This chain joins TRBV25-1 and TRBJ1-1; D may be TRBD1 (5 bases). Trimming left V 4 bases short and J 6 bases short, with 12 bases between. This CDR3 is 13 amino acids long. In germline, CDR1 is MGHDK, CDR2 SYGVNS. The DNA for the CDR3 is TGTGCCAGCAGTGCGACGGCAGGGTCTGAAGCTTTCTTT. As protein: CASSATAGSEAFF. The full variable domain, completed using reference TRBV25-1 and TRBJ1-1, is EADIYQTPRYLVIGTGKKITLECSQTMGHDKMYWYQQDPGMELHLIHYSYGVNSTEKGDLSSESTVSRIRTEHFPLTLESARPSHTSQYLCASSATAGSEAFFGQGTRLTVV.

The chain is built from TRBV19 and TRBJ2-5; 13 nucleotides agree with TRBD2. The CDR3 sequence is 15 residues long. V was pared by 4 bases and J by 4 bases, with 3 bases of the junction left unmatched. Germline V gives CDR1 LNHDA, CDR2 SQIVND (reference sequence). Here the CDR3 DNA reads TGTGCCAGTAGTACCTGGACTAGCGGGGGAGAGACCCAGTACTTC. Residues: CASSTWTSGGETQYF.

The chain recombines TRBV29-1 with TRBJ2-2, with 9 bases that match TRBD1. The CDR3 length is 15 residues. The germline V gene encodes CDR1 SQVTM and CDR2 ANQGSEA. V shed 1 base and J 0 bases; nucleotides not matched to a gene: 0. As DNA, the CDR3 is TGCAGCGTTGAAGGGACAGGGGCGAACACCGGGGAGCTGTTTTTT. This gives the protein CSVEGTGANTGELFF.

The rearrangement uses TRBV13 and TRBJ2-2; D uncertain. The germline gives CDR1 PRHDT, CDR2 FYEKMQ (reference sequence). Between the trimmed V and J ends, which lost 5 bases and 10 bases, there was a span of 14 bases. This CDR3 has 13 residues. CDR3 residues: CASSPRRGPELFF. CDR3 bases: TGTGCCAGCAGCCCTCGACGTGGGCCGGAGCTGTTTTTT. Variable domain in full (rest from reference TRBV13 and TRBJ2-2): AAGVIQSPRHLIKEKRETATLKCYPIPRHDTVYWYQQGPGQDPQFLISFYEKMQSDKGSIPDRFSAQQFSDYHSELNMSSLELGDSALYFCASSPRRGPELFFGEGSRLTVL.

CDR3 bases: TGTGCCAGTAGTATTGCGGTGAACACTGAAGCTTTCTTT. Its protein product is CASSIAVNTEAFF. This sequence joins TRBV19 and TRBJ1-1; D uncertain. This CDR3 is 13 amino acids long. From germline, CDR1 is LNHDA and CDR2 SQIVND (reference sequence). V lost 3 bases to trimming and J lost 0 bases, with 5 bases between them.

The chain couples TRBV6-5 to TRBJ2-7; 11 positions agree with TRBD2. Germline V lookup: CDR1 MNHEY, CDR2 SVGAGI. The CDR3 spans 16 residues. J lost 5 bases, V lost 4 bases, and 10 bases had no gene match. The CDR3 spells CASSSILAGVSHEQYF. The DNA for the CDR3 is TGTGCCAGCAGTTCTATACTAGCGGGAGTTTCCCACGAGCAGTACTTC.

The rearrangement links TRBV27 to TRBJ2-7; the D gene could be TRBD1 or TRBD2 (5 bases each). In germline, CDR1 is MNHEY, CDR2 SMNVEV (reference sequence). The CDR3 has 18 amino acids. V lost 2 bases and J lost 2, with 22 bases in between. Written as DNA, the CDR3 is TGTGCCAGCAGTTTAATTGGGACCTCCACTCCTTCTCCCTACGAGCAGTACTTC. Its translation is CASSLIGTSTPSPYEQYF.

V usage is TRBV3-1 (or the pseudogene TRBV3-2) and J usage is TRBJ1-4, with D perhaps TRBD1 (6 bases). The V end lost 4 bases, the J end lost 10 bases, and 10 bases lay between the germline ends. This CDR3 is built from 12 residues. The germline V gene encodes CDR1 LGHDT and CDR2 YNNKEL (reference sequence). The chain's CDR3 is CASSRQDLKLFF. CDR3 nucleotide sequence: TGTGCCAGCAGCCGACAGGACTTAAAACTGTTTTTT.

This clone has only a few counts. The V gene is TRBV7-9, the J gene TRBJ1-1, with 9 nucleotides matching TRBD1. The CDR3 runs to 14 residues. Germline CDR1 is SEHNR and CDR2 is FQNEAQ (reference sequence). V shed 5 bases and J 3 bases; nucleotides not matched to a gene: 4. The CDR3: CASSARTGDTEAFF. In nucleotides, the CDR3 is TGTGCCAGCAGCGCAAGGACAGGGGACACTGAAGCTTTCTTT. Supplemented by reference TRBV7-9 and TRBJ1-1, the full variable domain reads DTGVSQNPRHKITKRGQNVTFRCDPISEHNRLYWYRQTLGQGPEFLTYFQNEAQLEKSRLLSDRFSAERPKGSFSTLEIQRTEQGDSAMYLCASSARTGDTEAFFGQGTRLTVV.

The chain recombines TRBV6-2 or TRBV6-3 with TRBJ1-2, with 7 bases aligning to TRBD1. The germline V gene has CDR1 MNHEY and CDR2 SVGEGT. The junction had 23 bases not matched to a gene; V was cut back by 6 bases and J by 4 bases. This CDR3 has 19 residues. The CDR3 loop is CASSQSQGVTDQRSYGYTF. The CDR3 bases are TGTGCCAGCAGCCAAAGCCAGGGGGTAACAGATCAGAGGAGCTATGGCTACACCTTC.